This T cell receptor beta chain was sequenced during a study of shared clonotypes between healthy human individuals. The wider study: CD4 naive and CD4 memory each took three plates per donor, while CD8 naive took two and CD8 memory one.

Study-level results: Against clonotypes common to all four donors, non-shared ones had lower generation probabilities. Blood was the only sampled material, and tissue repertoires likely differ.

Over several immunoSEQ plates, each subset's genomic DNA was distributed in even portions. Profiling relied on immunoSEQ multiplex PCR, and the TCRdb table lists in-frame clones only, not all of them. The sample carries about 980,000 clones, 70% to 85% recorded once. On this clone itself: Its cognate antigen is unknown.

The CDR3 is 12 amino acids. The V gene's germline CDR1 is MDHEN and CDR2 SYDVKM. Trimming took off 2 bases at V and 12 bases at J, with 14 bases between the two ends. V and J are TRBV28 and TRBJ2-7; possible D gene TRBD1, 5 bases. Sequences were obtained from memory CD4+ T cells sorted from blood. The subset was: CD45RA-negative fraction. The source of this sequence is a man between 18 and 35 years old in good health. In nucleotides, the CDR3 is TGTGCCAGCAGTTTAACGCAGGGCTTATCGTACTTC. Amino acids: CASSLTQGLSYF. Full variable domain (outside the CDR3, taken from reference TRBV28 and TRBJ2-7): DVKVTQSSRYLVKRTGEKVFLECVQDMDHENMFWYRQDPGLGLRLIYFSYDVKMKEKGDIPEGYSVSREKKERFSLILESASTNQTSMYLCASSLTQGLSYFGPGTRLTVT.